Each of the 20 T cell receptor beta chains below was sequenced from the same sample in a study of shared clonotypes between healthy human individuals. Profiling relied on immunoSEQ multiplex PCR, and the TCRdb table lists in-frame clones only, not all of them. In the table there are 2 million to 2.5 million clones, approximately 94% of which are singletons. Sequencing input: naive CD4+ T cells sorted from blood. Sample subset: CD45RA+ positively selected. These receptors all come from a man aged 18 to 30 in good health.

Details on this clone: Different DNA sequences within this sample yield the same CDR3. The chain carries TRBV19 and TRBJ1-3, with D hard to call. Trimming removed 3 bases from V and 0 bases from J, with 9 bases in between. The germline gives CDR1 LNHDA, CDR2 SQIVND (reference sequence). CDR3 length equals 15 residues. CDR3 nucleotide sequence: TGTGCCAGTAGTATCGCCAGGTCCTCTGGAAACACCATATATTTT. Its protein product is CASSIARSSGNTIYF.

The genes are TRBV19 and TRBJ1-1; no clear D gene. With 5 bases removed from V and 3 bases from J, the gap between germline ends came to 7 bases. CDR1 LNHDA and CDR2 SQIVND come from the germline V gene (reference sequence). The CDR3 length is 12 residues. CDR3 coding DNA: TGTGCCAGTAGTGATCACTACACTGAAGCTTTCTTT. The encoded protein is CASSDHYTEAFF.

The chain carries TRBV27 and TRBJ2-7, with TRBD1 as a possible D gene (6 bases). Germline-derived CDR1 and CDR2 are MNHEY and SMNVEV (reference sequence). The ends were cut back, 5 bases at V and 1 base at J, with 12 bases in the middle. The CDR3 is 14 residues long. The CDR3 loop is CASSPDRTSYEQYF. The CDR3 coding sequence is TGTGCCAGCAGTCCCGACAGGACTTCCTACGAGCAGTACTTC.

This chain connects TRBV7-2 to TRBJ1-4; D possibly corresponds to TRBD1 (6 bases). CDR1 and CDR2 (germline): SGHTA, FQGNSA. With 5 bases removed from V and 8 bases from J, the gap between germline ends came to 12 bases. The CDR3 has 13 amino acids. Here the CDR3 DNA reads TGTGCCAGCAGCATAGGACAGTACGAAAAACTGTTTTTT. Translated: CASSIGQYEKLFF.

This clone was picked up one time. The chain is built from TRBV19 and TRBJ2-7; D tentatively fits TRBD1 or TRBD2 (5 bases each). Germline CDR1 and CDR2: LNHDA and SQIVND (reference sequence). The CDR3 extends over 14 amino acids. Trimming stripped 10 bases from V and 0 bases from J, with 16 bases between. The CDR3 sequence: CATSTRTSSYEQYF. The CDR3 DNA reads as TGTGCCACTAGCACCAGGACAAGCTCCTACGAGCAGTACTTC.

The V gene is TRBV12-5, the J gene TRBJ2-7, with 9 bases identical to TRBD1. Germline V gene lookup returns CDR1 LGHNT and CDR2 FRNRAP. V trimming: 7 bases; J trimming: 5 bases; junction bases outside the gene matches: 12. The CDR3 extends over 15 amino acids. The CDR3 loop reads CASARPGTGIDEQYF. The CDR3 DNA reads TGTGCTAGTGCTCGCCCCGGGACAGGGATCGACGAGCAGTACTTC.

V and J are TRBV7-9 and TRBJ1-4; D is ambiguous. Trimming stripped 6 bases from V and 5 bases from J, with 7 bases between. Germline V lookup: CDR1 SEHNR, CDR2 FQNEAQ (reference sequence). This CDR3 comprises 12 residues. The CDR3 nucleotides read TGTGCCAGCAGAGAGGAAAATGAAAAACTGTTTTTT. Translating gives CASREENEKLFF.

The genes are TRBV20-1 and TRBJ2-1; no clear D. V shed 3 bases and J shed 8 bases, with 8 bases lying between them. CDR3 length equals 11 residues. Germline CDR1 DFQATT, CDR2 SNEGSKA (reference sequence). CDR3 sequence reads: CSARTLHEQFF. The DNA of the CDR3 is TGCAGTGCTAGGACACTCCATGAGCAGTTCTTC.

V and J are TRBV6-5 and TRBJ2-3; the match to TRBD2 covers 13 bases. Germline assignment: CDR1 MNHEY and CDR2 SVGAGI. The ends lost 4 bases at V and 6 bases at J; junction bases unmatched: 4. CDR3 size: 15 residues. CDR3 region: CASSSGLAGVDTQYF. CDR3 coding DNA: TGTGCCAGCAGTTCCGGACTAGCGGGAGTGGATACGCAGTATTTT.

The chain combines TRBV29-1 with TRBJ1-2, with TRBD1 matching 11 bases. This CDR3 contains 14 residues. V was pared by 2 bases and J by 8 bases, with 7 bases of the junction left unmatched. Looked up from germline, CDR1 is SQVTM and CDR2 is ANQGSEA. CDR3 sequence (DNA): TGCAGCGTTGAAAGGGACAGGGGGTTCGGAGGCTACACCTTC. This gives the protein CSVERDRGFGGYTF.

As for this clone: This sample includes further DNA sequences coding for the same CDR3. The chain is built from TRBV30 and TRBJ2-2; 8 bases line up with TRBD2. Unmatched junction bases numbered 2, after V lost 5 bases and J lost 6 bases. The CDR3 has 12 residues. Looked up from germline, CDR1 is GTSNPN and CDR2 is SVGIG (reference sequence). This CDR3 is CAWRGGPGELFF. In nucleotides, the CDR3 is TGTGCCTGGCGCGGGGGGCCCGGGGAGCTGTTTTTT.

Concerning this clone: The same CDR3 can be traced to other DNA sequences in this sample. CDR3 coding DNA: TGTGCCAGCAGTTTAAAGGATACGCAGTATTTT. It translates to CASSLKDTQYF. The chain recombines TRBV27 with TRBJ2-3, with D uncertain. Germline-derived CDR1 and CDR2 are MNHEY and SMNVEV (reference sequence). This CDR3 is built from 11 residues. Trimming removed 2 bases at V and 6 bases at J, with 3 bases between.

This clone has more than one count but fewer than ten. The rearrangement links TRBV27 to TRBJ1-6; D unresolved. With 7 bases removed from V and 0 bases from J, the gap between germline ends came to 10 bases. This CDR3 comprises 15 residues. Germline loops: CDR1 MNHEY, CDR2 SMNVEV (reference sequence). The CDR3 DNA reads TGTGCCAGCACCGAGATAAGCTCCTATAATTCACCCCTCCACTTT. It is translated as CASTEISSYNSPLHF.

The rearrangement joins TRBV5-6 to TRBJ2-3; 12 bases align to TRBD2. Germline V CDR1 and CDR2: SGHDT, YYEEEE. V lost 4 bases to trimming and J lost 3 bases; unmatched junction nucleotides: 6. The CDR3 sequence is 16 residues long. The CDR3 sequence: CASSPGLAGKTDTQYF. CDR3 nucleotides: TGTGCCAGCAGCCCCGGACTAGCGGGGAAGACAGATACGCAGTATTTT.

V gene TRBV10-3 combines with J gene TRBJ2-3; 7 positions agree with TRBD1. The CDR3 covers 14 residues. The J segment lost 2 bases and the V segment lost 10 bases, leaving 9 bases of the junction unmatched. CDR1 and CDR2 (germline): ENHRY, SYGVKD. The CDR3 loop reads CATHGGQITDTQYF. In nucleotides, the CDR3 is TGTGCCACCCATGGGGGACAGATCACAGATACGCAGTATTTT.

The gene calls are TRBV30 and TRBJ2-7; D possibly uses TRBD1 or TRBD2 (5 bases each). The CDR3 has 14 amino acids. The germline CDR1 and CDR2 sequences are GTSNPN and SVGIG (reference sequence). V shed 4 bases and J shed 2 bases, with 15 bases lying between them. CDR3 residues: CAWTGRDRTYEQYF. The DNA for the CDR3 is TGTGCCTGGACCGGCCGGGACCGAACCTACGAGCAGTACTTC.

J is TRBJ2-6 and V is TRBV18; 9 nucleotides agree with TRBD1. CDR1 KGHSH and CDR2 LQKENI come from the germline V gene. The CDR3 spans 18 residues. J gave up 0 bases and V 5 bases, and 8 bases lay outside the gene matches. This CDR3 is CASSTRTGDSSGANVLTF. CDR3 nucleotide sequence: TGTGCCAGCTCAACACGGACAGGGGATAGCTCTGGGGCCAACGTCCTGACTTTC.

The chain employs TRBV6-1 and TRBJ2-2; D remains ambiguous. Per the germline V gene, CDR1 is MNHNS and CDR2 is SASEGT. Trimming took off 6 bases at V and 0 bases at J, with 11 bases between the two ends. CDR3 size: 15 residues. CDR3 amino acids: CASSVTTANTGELFF. Written as DNA, the CDR3 is TGTGCCAGCAGCGTGACAACCGCGAACACCGGGGAGCTGTTTTTT.

A single count supports this clone. The J gene is TRBJ1-5, the V gene TRBV6-1; D unresolved. The ends were cut back, 1 base at V and 7 bases at J, with 11 bases in the middle. Germline values: CDR1 MNHNS, CDR2 SASEGT. The CDR3 runs 14 residues. The CDR3 sequence is CASSEEESRQPQHF. The CDR3 DNA follows: TGTGCCAGCAGTGAAGAGGAGAGCAGGCAGCCCCAGCATTTT.

The gene calls are TRBV12-5 and TRBJ2-7; D gene ambiguous. Germline loops: CDR1 LGHNT, CDR2 FRNRAP. The CDR3 loop spans 11 amino acids. Trimming left V 3 bases short and J 2 bases short, with 2 bases between. In DNA, the CDR3 is TGTGCTAGTGGTTTCCCCTACGAGCAGTACTTC. It translates to CASGFPYEQYF. The variable domain in full, completed from reference TRBV12-5 and TRBJ2-7, reads DARVTQTPRHKVTEMGQEVTMRCQPILGHNTVFWYRQTMMQGLELLAYFRNRAPLDDSGMPKDRFSAEMPDATLATLKIQPSEPRDSAVYFCASGFPYEQYFGPGTRLTVT.